The rows below give T cell receptor beta chains drawn from one sample of a study of blood T cell repertoires in COVID-19. The data were produced by immunoSEQ multiplex PCR, yet TCRdb's version contains in-frame clones alone and is incomplete. Of around 37,000 clones in the sample, almost 90% were seen once. Material: peripheral blood. The receptors stem from a man in his fifties or sixties with active or convalescent COVID-19. Each CDR3 is given without its conserved first and last residue.

V gene	J gene	CDR3 protein
TRBV15	TRBJ1-5	ATSRSALLAVNQPQH
TRBV2	TRBJ2-7	ASKERQGPYEQY
TRBV2	TRBJ1-4	ASRDFPGQGDEKLF
TRBV29-1	TRBJ1-1	SVGTNKEAF
TRBV6-1	TRBJ2-1	ASSEISGTGGNEQF
TRBV4-2	TRBJ1-6	ASSQATGGYGSPLH
TRBV19	TRBJ2-2	ASSMTGGGGTGELF
TRBV6-1	TRBJ2-7	ASSEYVGGLYEQY
TRBV3-1/TRBV3-2	TRBJ2-5	ASSQDIRRETQY
TRBV5-1	TRBJ2-2	ASSSDRANTGELF
TRBV11-2	TRBJ2-7	ASSLGDRVIPSYEQY
TRBV28	TRBJ2-7	ASSDRGRGTGVHEQY
TRBV15	TRBJ1-4	ATSSNHLRTGLEKLF
TRBV27	TRBJ2-1	ASSYGGPYNEQF
TRBV19	TRBJ2-2	ASSIFGQRPNTGELF
TRBV4-1	TRBJ1-3	ASSRSQGGGNTIY
TRBV4-1	TRBJ2-7	ASSPNRGYEQY
TRBV7-9	TRBJ2-1	ASSGLAGGPGPYNEQF
TRBV9	TRBJ2-1	ASSVGGSRDEQF
TRBV19	TRBJ2-7	ASSMGVAGHYEQY
TRBV6-5	TRBJ1-1	ASSYRQGTEAF
TRBV19	TRBJ2-2	ASRVQGAAGELF
TRBV18	TRBJ1-2	ASSRGTAAYGYT
TRBV7-2	TRBJ2-1	ASSLGRLAGAYNEQF
TRBV5-1	TRBJ2-7	ASSQRGLSYEQY
TRBV3-1/TRBV3-2	TRBJ2-3	ASSQASASTDTQY
TRBV10-2	TRBJ1-1	ASSFTGVTEAF
TRBV10-3	TRBJ2-6	ASLQGSGANVLT
TRBV27	TRBJ2-1	ASSLGPGVEF
TRBV15	TRBJ2-5	ATRPGTGVMSQY
TRBV9	TRBJ2-2	ASSATSGPRSGGELF
TRBV24-1	TRBJ1-5	ATQDRGLQPQH
TRBV9	TRBJ2-5	ASSKGQGSGEQETQY
TRBV7-8	TRBJ2-6	ASSYTGSGANVLT
TRBV18	TRBJ1-4	ASSPGQGQNEKLF
TRBV11-2	TRBJ2-7	ASSLGLAGVEQY
TRBV5-1	TRBJ2-3	ASSLAAAGGTDTQY
TRBV20-1	TRBJ2-2	SASLEREFTGELF
TRBV5-4	TRBJ1-1	ASSRRVPGTEAF
TRBV25-1	TRBJ1-3	ASSERGAGHSGNTIY
TRBV28	TRBJ1-4	ASSPRGTGVEKLF
TRBV7-6	TRBJ2-1	ASSLRLAGTRSSYNEQF
TRBV10-3	TRBJ2-3	AIREGTSTDTQY
TRBV4-1	TRBJ2-4	ASSQIDPNIQY
TRBV28	TRBJ2-1	ASSPLAGAPEQF